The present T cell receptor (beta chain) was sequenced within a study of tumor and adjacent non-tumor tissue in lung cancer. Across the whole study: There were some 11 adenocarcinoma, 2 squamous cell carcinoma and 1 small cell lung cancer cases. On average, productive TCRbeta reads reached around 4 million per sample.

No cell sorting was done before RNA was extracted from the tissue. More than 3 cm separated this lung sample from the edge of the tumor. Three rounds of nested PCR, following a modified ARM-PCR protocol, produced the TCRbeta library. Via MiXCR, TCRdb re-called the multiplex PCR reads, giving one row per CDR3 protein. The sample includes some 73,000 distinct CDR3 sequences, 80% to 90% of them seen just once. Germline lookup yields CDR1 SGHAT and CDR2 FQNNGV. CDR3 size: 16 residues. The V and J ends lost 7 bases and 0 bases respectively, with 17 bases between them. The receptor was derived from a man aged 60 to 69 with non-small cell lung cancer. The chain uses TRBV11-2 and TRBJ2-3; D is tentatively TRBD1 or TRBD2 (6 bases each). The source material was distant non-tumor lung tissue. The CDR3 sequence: CASNLGAGPSTDTQYF. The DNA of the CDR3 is TGTGCCAGCAACCTGGGGGCGGGGCCTAGCACAGATACGCAGTATTTT.